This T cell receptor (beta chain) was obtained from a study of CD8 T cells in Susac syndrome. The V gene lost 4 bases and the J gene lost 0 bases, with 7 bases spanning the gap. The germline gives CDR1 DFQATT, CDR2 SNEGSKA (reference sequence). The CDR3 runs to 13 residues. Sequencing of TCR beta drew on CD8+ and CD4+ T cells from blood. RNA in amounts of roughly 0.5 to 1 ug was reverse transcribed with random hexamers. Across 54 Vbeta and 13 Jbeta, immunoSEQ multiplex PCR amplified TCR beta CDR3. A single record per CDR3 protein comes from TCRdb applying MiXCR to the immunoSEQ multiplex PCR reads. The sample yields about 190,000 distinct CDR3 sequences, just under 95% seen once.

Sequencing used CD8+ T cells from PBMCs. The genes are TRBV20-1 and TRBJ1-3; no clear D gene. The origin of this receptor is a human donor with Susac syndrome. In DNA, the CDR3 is TGCAGTGCTAATGCCCTCTCTGGAAACACCATATATTTT. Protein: CSANALSGNTIYF.